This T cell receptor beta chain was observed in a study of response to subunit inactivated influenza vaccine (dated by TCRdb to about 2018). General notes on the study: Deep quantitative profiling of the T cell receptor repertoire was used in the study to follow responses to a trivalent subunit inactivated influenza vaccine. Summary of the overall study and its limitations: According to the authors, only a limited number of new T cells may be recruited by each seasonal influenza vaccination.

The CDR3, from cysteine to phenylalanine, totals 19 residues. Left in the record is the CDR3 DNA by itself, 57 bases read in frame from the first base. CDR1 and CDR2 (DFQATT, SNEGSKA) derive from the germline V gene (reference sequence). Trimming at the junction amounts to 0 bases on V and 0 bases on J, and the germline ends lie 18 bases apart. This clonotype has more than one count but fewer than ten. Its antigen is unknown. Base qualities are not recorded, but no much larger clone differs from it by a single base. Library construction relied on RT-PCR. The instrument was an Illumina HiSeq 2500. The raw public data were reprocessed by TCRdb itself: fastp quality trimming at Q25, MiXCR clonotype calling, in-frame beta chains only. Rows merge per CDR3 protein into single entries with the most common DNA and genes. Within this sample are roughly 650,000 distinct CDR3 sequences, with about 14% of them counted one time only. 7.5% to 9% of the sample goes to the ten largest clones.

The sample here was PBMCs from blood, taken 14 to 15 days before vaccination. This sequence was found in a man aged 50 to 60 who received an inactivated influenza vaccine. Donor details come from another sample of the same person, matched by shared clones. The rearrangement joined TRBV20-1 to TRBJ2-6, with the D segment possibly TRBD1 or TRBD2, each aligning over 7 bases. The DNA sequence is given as TGCAGTGCTAGAGATATCGGGAGGAAGGGGGCCTCTGGGGCCAACGTCCTGACTTTC. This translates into CSARDIGRKGASGANVLTF.